The 30 T cell receptor beta chains below all came from one sample that was sequenced in a study of control samples from healthy donors and cancer patients. Data came from immunoSEQ multiplex PCR; TCRdb stores just in-frame clones and leaves some out. The sample has 90,000 to 130,000 clones, about 80% seen once. The sample consisted of blood. The receptors stem from a man between 18 and 35 years old in good health.

This sequence joins TRBV2 and TRBJ2-7; no firm D call. Germline lookup yields CDR1 SNHLY and CDR2 FYNNEI. CDR3 length: 12 amino acids. V was clipped by 0 bases and J by 4 bases, with 4 bases between them. This CDR3 reads CASSEAEYEQYF. The CDR3 region has the DNA TGTGCCAGCAGTGAAGCGGAGTACGAGCAGTACTTC.

V is TRBV6-6 and J is TRBJ1-1, with 10 bases matching TRBD1. The germline CDR1 and CDR2 sequences are MNHNY and SVGAGI (reference sequence). V was clipped by 5 bases and J by 5 bases; unmatched bases: 2. The CDR3 loop spans 13 amino acids. CDR3 in DNA: TGTGCCAGCAGTGGACAGGGGGAAACTGAAGCTTTCTTT. Translated, it gives CASSGQGETEAFF.

The CDR3, as DNA: TGTGCCAGCAGTTGGGGACTAGAAGTCAACAATGAGCAGTTCTTC. It yields the protein CASSWGLEVNNEQFF. The rearrangement joins TRBV6-5 to TRBJ2-1; the match to TRBD2 covers 8 bases. The CDR3 loop spans 15 amino acids. Germline assignment: CDR1 MNHEY and CDR2 SVGAGI. With 4 bases clipped from V and 5 bases from J, the junction kept 7 bases outside the gene matches.

This chain links TRBV6-1 with TRBJ1-3, with unresolved D. The germline gives CDR1 MNHNS, CDR2 SASEGT. This CDR3 region has 15 residues. V shed 2 bases and J shed 9 bases, with 17 bases lying between them. The CDR3 DNA sequence: TGTGCCAGCAGTGAATCGGTCGGAACAGTTAGCACCATATATTTT. Amino acids: CASSESVGTVSTIYF.

V is TRBV6-1 and J is TRBJ2-6, with 7 positions matching TRBD2. Germline assignment: CDR1 MNHNS and CDR2 SASEGT. J gave up 0 bases and V 2 bases, and 1 base lay outside the gene matches. This CDR3 is 16 amino acids long. The CDR3 DNA is TGTGCCAGCAGTGAATCTAGCGGCTCTGGGGCCAACGTCCTGACTTTC. Encoded protein: CASSESSGSGANVLTF.

The chain uses TRBV15 and TRBJ1-2; D call uncertain. Trimming pared 1 base from V and 7 bases from J, leaving 10 bases between. Germline CDR1 and CDR2: LNHNV and YYDKDF (reference sequence). The CDR3 is 13 residues long. The CDR3 loop is CATSRVRGSGYTF. The CDR3 coding sequence is TGTGCCACCAGCAGAGTCCGGGGAAGTGGCTACACCTTC.

This CDR3 is CASSSPSRAEVATNEKLFF. DNA of the CDR3: TGTGCCAGCAGCTCCCCGTCGAGGGCAGAAGTTGCAACTAATGAAAAACTGTTTTTT. The chain combines TRBV11-2 with TRBJ1-4; D not resolved. V dropped 4 bases and J dropped 0 bases, with 21 bases sitting between them. CDR3 size: 19 residues. Germline CDR1 and CDR2: SGHAT and FQNNGV.

The chain joins TRBV9 to TRBJ2-5; the D gene is possibly TRBD1 (5 bases). The ends were cut back, 4 bases at V and 3 bases at J, with 10 bases in the middle. Germline loops: CDR1 SGDLS, CDR2 YYNGEE. This CDR3 is 13 amino acids long. CDR3 DNA sequence: TGTGCCAGCAGCCTGACCAGGGAAGAGACCCAGTACTTC. This sequence encodes CASSLTREETQYF.

The rearrangement uses TRBV5-1 and TRBJ1-2, with D perhaps TRBD1 (6 bases). In germline, CDR1 is SGHRS, CDR2 YFSETQ. V was trimmed by 5 bases and J by 8 bases, leaving 16 bases between them. The CDR3 sequence is 13 residues long. CDR3 DNA: TGCGCCAGCAGTCCCACAGGGTTCCGAGGCTACACCTTC. Its protein product is CASSPTGFRGYTF.

This clone has a single count. This chain links TRBV20-1 with TRBJ2-3, with unresolved D. Germline V gene data show CDR1 as DFQATT and CDR2 as SNEGSKA (reference sequence). This CDR3 has 14 residues. V lost 3 bases and J lost 3, with 13 bases in between. CDR3 coding DNA: TGCAGTGCTAGTAAGACCTTTGAAACAGATACGCAGTATTTT. Protein product: CSASKTFETDTQYF.

The chain carries TRBV7-2 and TRBJ1-3; D call uncertain. The CDR3 is 16 amino acids. V shed 5 bases and J shed 4 bases, with 18 bases lying between them. Per germline, CDR1 SGHTA and CDR2 FQGNSA. CDR3 loop: CASSGSDQRGGNTIYF. The CDR3 DNA reads TGTGCCAGCAGCGGGAGCGACCAACGAGGGGGAAACACCATATATTTT.

CDR3 residues: CASSLVQTSGGTDTQYF. CDR3 DNA: TGTGCCAGCAGCTTAGTTCAGACTAGCGGGGGCACAGATACGCAGTATTTT. The chain employs TRBV7-2 and TRBJ2-3; 11 bases are shared with TRBD2. The germline gives CDR1 SGHTA, CDR2 FQGNSA. This CDR3 is 17 amino acids long. Trimming at V came to 1 base and at J to 1 base, leaving 4 bases not matched to a gene.

V is TRBV3-1 (or the pseudogene TRBV3-2) and J is TRBJ2-3; TRBD2 matches at 8 bases. With V trimmed by 1 base and J by 4 bases, 7 bases remained unmatched. The CDR3 totals 16 residues. Looked up from germline, CDR1 is LGHDT and CDR2 is YNNKEL (reference sequence). DNA for the CDR3: TGTGCCAGCAGCCAAGCCGGGGGGGCGGGGGCAGATACGCAGTATTTT. It is translated as CASSQAGGAGADTQYF.

This rearrangement joins TRBV7-8 to TRBJ2-1; 8 nucleotides align to TRBD1. Germline V CDR1 and CDR2: SGHVS, FQNEAQ. This CDR3 comprises 15 residues. V gave up 2 bases and J gave up 6 bases; unmatched junction bases: 6. CDR3 sequence: CASSLPTGALNEQFF. CDR3 nucleotides: TGTGCCAGCAGCTTACCGACAGGGGCCCTCAATGAGCAGTTCTTC.

This clone was found once. The rearrangement links TRBV9 to TRBJ1-2; maybe TRBD1 (5 bases). Germline lookup yields CDR1 SGDLS and CDR2 YYNGEE. The CDR3 loop spans 16 amino acids. Trimming removed 4 bases from V and 5 bases from J, with 21 bases in between. CDR3 protein: CASSPGTASEHYGYTF. CDR3 DNA: TGTGCCAGCAGCCCCGGGACCGCATCCGAGCATTATGGCTACACCTTC.

This chain joins TRBV3-1 (or the pseudogene TRBV3-2) and TRBJ2-7; D is ambiguous. The CDR3 runs to 14 residues. In germline, CDR1 is LGHDT, CDR2 YNNKEL (reference sequence). The V and J ends lost 1 base and 6 bases respectively, with 13 bases between them. The CDR3 DNA reads TGTGCCAGCAGCCAAGGGCTGCCTGAGGCCGAGCAGTACGTC. This gives the protein CASSQGLPEAEQYV.

The V and J genes are TRBV5-4 and TRBJ2-3; D remains ambiguous. The CDR3 consists of 13 residues. Between the trimmed V and J ends, which lost 4 bases and 2 bases, there was a span of 8 bases. Germline loops: CDR1 SGHNT, CDR2 YYREEE (reference sequence). The CDR3: CASSAKVTDTQYF. The CDR3 DNA is TGTGCCAGCAGCGCCAAGGTCACAGATACGCAGTATTTT.

This clone was detected a few times. J is TRBJ2-7 and V is TRBV9; 10 nucleotides agree with TRBD1. The germline gives CDR1 SGDLS, CDR2 YYNGEE. CDR3 length equals 15 residues. V dropped 4 bases and J dropped 3; count of bases not matched to a gene: 7. CDR3 nucleotides: TGTGCCAGCAGCCCGAGACAGGGGGCGGGCTACGAGCAGTACTTC. It yields the protein CASSPRQGAGYEQYF.

The chain uses TRBV2 and TRBJ2-5; 8 bases are shared with TRBD2. This CDR3 has 16 residues. Unmatched junction bases numbered 16, after V lost 6 bases and J lost 7 bases. Germline loops: CDR1 SNHLY, CDR2 FYNNEI. The CDR3 coding sequence is TGTGCCAGCAGCCTGGAAGCGGGGGCCGCTTCCGCGACCCAGTACTTC. It is translated as CASSLEAGAASATQYF.

The chain joins TRBV9 to TRBJ2-7, with 10 bases identical to TRBD1. Germline CDR1 reads SGDLS; CDR2 reads YYNGEE. The CDR3 loop spans 14 amino acids. Losses at the gene ends were 4 bases for V and 2 bases for J; bases not matched to a gene: 3. CDR3 residues: CASSSGTGAYEQYF. Here the CDR3 DNA reads TGTGCCAGCAGCTCCGGGACAGGGGCCTACGAGCAGTACTTC. Supplemented by reference TRBV9 and TRBJ2-7, the full variable domain reads DSGVTQTPKHLITATGQRVTLRCSPRSGDLSVYWYQQSLDQGLQFLIQYYNGEERAKGNILERFSAQQFPDLHSELNLSSLELGDSALYFCASSSGTGAYEQYFGPGTRLTVT.

The CDR3 is CATSMTANNEQFF. The DNA of the CDR3 is TGTGCCACCAGCATGACAGCTAACAATGAGCAGTTCTTC. The V and J genes are TRBV15 and TRBJ2-1, with a weak D call TRBD1 (5 bases). Trimming cost V 4 bases and J 5 bases, with 9 bases left between them. Germline CDR1 is LNHNV and CDR2 is YYDKDF (reference sequence). The CDR3 is 13 amino acids.

This chain links TRBV5-1 with TRBJ2-5; D possibly corresponds to TRBD1 (5 bases). Trimming cost V 4 bases and J 2 bases, with 15 bases left between them. The CDR3 totals 15 residues. CDR1 SGHRS and CDR2 YFSETQ come from the germline V gene. The CDR3 DNA follows: TGCGCCAGCAGCCCTAACCCAGGGAATCAAGAGACCCAGTACTTC. This gives the protein CASSPNPGNQETQYF.

CDR3 in amino acids: CSVFTGTLGYTF. DNA for the CDR3: TGCAGCGTTTTTACCGGGACACTAGGCTACACCTTC. The chain links TRBV29-1 to TRBJ1-2; TRBD1 is a possible D gene (6 bases). V lost 5 bases and J 8 bases, leaving 15 bases between the germline ends. This CDR3 comprises 12 residues. Germline values: CDR1 SQVTM, CDR2 ANQGSEA.

V usage is TRBV5-6 and J usage is TRBJ2-6; D is uncertain. V gave up 0 bases and J gave up 0 bases, with 13 bases separating them. The CDR3 runs to 18 residues. Germline assignment: CDR1 SGHDT and CDR2 YYEEEE. The CDR3 DNA reads as TGTGCCAGCAGCTTGGTCGGCAGTGAGATCTCTGGGGCCAACGTCCTGACTTTC. It encodes CASSLVGSEISGANVLTF.

This chain uses TRBV28 with TRBJ1-4; D not resolved. V was clipped by 2 bases and J by 3 bases, with 13 bases between them. The CDR3 consists of 16 residues. The V gene's germline CDR1 is MDHEN and CDR2 SYDVKM. The CDR3 is CASSLAGINSNEKLFF. Here the CDR3 DNA reads TGTGCCAGCAGTTTAGCGGGGATTAATTCTAATGAAAAACTGTTTTTT.

This chain joins TRBV27 and TRBJ2-6; tentatively, D is TRBD1 (5 bases). V lost 10 bases and J lost 2, with 12 bases in between. Germline V gene lookup returns CDR1 MNHEY and CDR2 SMNVEV (reference sequence). This CDR3 spans 14 amino acids. The CDR3 sequence: CATRVGAGANVLTF. The CDR3, as DNA: TGTGCCACAAGGGTAGGGGCTGGGGCCAACGTCCTGACTTTC.

This chain connects TRBV25-1 to TRBJ2-2; the D call may be TRBD1 or TRBD2 (6 bases each). The length of the CDR3 is 15 residues. V lost 3 bases and J 2 bases, leaving 10 bases between the germline ends. Germline V CDR1 and CDR2: MGHDK, SYGVNS. The DNA of the CDR3 is TGTGCCAGCAGTGACGGGGGACACAACACCGGGGAGCTGTTTTTT. Protein: CASSDGGHNTGELFF.

CDR3: CATSDWGQPQHF. The CDR3 coding sequence is TGTGCCACCAGTGATTGGGGTCAGCCCCAGCATTTT. V gene TRBV24-1 combines with J gene TRBJ1-5; D is uncertain. This CDR3 has 12 residues. Germline V gene lookup returns CDR1 KGHDR and CDR2 SFDVKD. The germline V and J ends were trimmed by 2 bases and 6 bases, with 4 bases remaining between them.

In its sample, this clone is medium-sized. The rearrangement links TRBV29-1 to TRBJ1-5; possible D gene TRBD1, 5 bases. Germline loops: CDR1 SQVTM, CDR2 ANQGSEA. V dropped 5 bases and J dropped 4 bases, with 15 bases sitting between them. The length of the CDR3 is 14 residues. This chain's CDR3 is CSVRTREGNQPQHF. CDR3 coding DNA: TGCAGCGTTCGGACACGAGAGGGGAATCAGCCCCAGCATTTT.

The rearrangement links TRBV12-5 to TRBJ1-5, with TRBD1 matching over 7 bases. This CDR3 is 16 amino acids long. J was trimmed by 5 bases and V by 1 base; bases with no gene match: 8. Per germline, CDR1 LGHNT and CDR2 FRNRAP. The CDR3 DNA is TGTGCTAGTGGTTTGGGCCGACAGGGATGGGATCAGCCCCAGCATTTT. Protein sequence: CASGLGRQGWDQPQHF.